Following are 30 T cell receptor beta chains from one sample sequenced in a study of blood T cell repertoires in COVID-19. The repertoire was sequenced with immunoSEQ multiplex PCR; TCRdb's copy has only in-frame clones and lacks some. The sample carries about 84,000 clones, 83% recorded once. Sequences were obtained from peripheral blood. These receptors came from a woman aged 80 or older with acute or convalescent COVID-19.

This clone was counted only a few times. The J gene is TRBJ2-3, the V gene TRBV10-2, with 14 bases identical to TRBD2. V gave up 6 bases and J gave up 4 bases; unmatched junction bases: 6. The CDR3 is 16 residues long. Germline values: CDR1 WSHSY, CDR2 SAAADI. The DNA of the CDR3 is TGCGCCAGCAGCTCCGGGACTAGCGGGAGATCAGATACGCAGTATTTT. It yields the protein CASSSGTSGRSDTQYF.

The gene calls are TRBV19 and TRBJ1-5; tentatively, D is TRBD1 (5 bases). Germline-derived CDR1 and CDR2 are LNHDA and SQIVND (reference sequence). The length of the CDR3 is 14 residues. Trimming took 5 bases from V and 3 from J, leaving 11 bases between them. The CDR3 reads CASSLWTHNQPQHF. CDR3 nucleotide sequence: TGTGCCAGTAGTCTATGGACACACAATCAGCCCCAGCATTTT.

J is TRBJ2-2 and V is TRBV6-5; D perhaps matches TRBD2 (5 bases). Trimming shortened V by 5 bases and J by 7 bases, and 11 bases separated the two germline ends. Germline V CDR1 and CDR2: MNHEY, SVGAGI. The CDR3 loop spans 13 amino acids. The CDR3 bases are TGTGCCAGCAGTCGAATAGGAGGCGGGGAGCTGTTTTTT. Translated: CASSRIGGGELFF.

This clone has just a few counts. V gene TRBV5-6 combines with J gene TRBJ1-6, with TRBD1 matching 7 bases. With V trimmed by 4 bases and J by 7 bases, 5 bases remained unmatched. The CDR3 covers 14 residues. CDR1 is SGHDT, CDR2 YYEEEE, per germline. DNA of the CDR3: TGTGCCAGCAGCCGGGGGACAGAAAATTCACCCCTCCACTTT. This translates into CASSRGTENSPLHF.

This chain joins TRBV4-2 and TRBJ2-2, with D possibly matching TRBD1 (6 bases). Deletions cut 0 bases from V and 7 bases from J, with 18 bases between. Germline loops: CDR1 LGHNA, CDR2 YNFKEQ. The CDR3 consists of 17 residues. The CDR3 DNA reads as TGTGCCAGCAGCCAAGATTCTACGGGACAAAGGGGCGGGGAGCTGTTTTTT. Protein: CASSQDSTGQRGGELFF.

This rearrangement joins TRBV7-9 to TRBJ2-7; maybe TRBD2 (5 bases). Trimming removed 5 bases from V and 2 bases from J, with 13 bases in between. Germline V gives CDR1 SEHNR, CDR2 FQNEAQ (reference sequence). The CDR3 is 14 residues long. The CDR3 sequence: CASSPIPGTYEQYF. In DNA form, the CDR3 reads TGTGCCAGCAGCCCGATCCCGGGGACCTACGAGCAGTACTTC.

The chain carries TRBV5-4 and TRBJ2-7, with 7 nucleotides matching TRBD1. With V trimmed by 4 bases and J by 2 bases, 6 bases remained unmatched. The CDR3 has 14 amino acids. Germline CDR1 reads SGHNT; CDR2 reads YYREEE (reference sequence). CDR3 coding DNA: TGTGCCAGCAGCGCAAGACAGGGCCCCTACGAGCAGTACTTC. Translation: CASSARQGPYEQYF.

The chain links TRBV6-5 to TRBJ1-6, with 7 nucleotides matching TRBD1. Germline CDR1 and CDR2: MNHEY and SVGAGI. After removal of 6 bases from V and 7 bases from J, the junction contained 6 bases not matched to a gene. CDR3 length: 14 residues. The CDR3 region is CASRVDRANSPLHF. The CDR3, as DNA: TGTGCCAGCAGAGTCGACAGGGCGAATTCACCCCTCCACTTT.

This clone was picked up a small number of times. The chain employs TRBV19 and TRBJ1-6; 10 bases fit TRBD1. V lost 5 bases to trimming and J lost 6 bases; unmatched junction nucleotides: 4. This CDR3 region has 15 residues. From germline, CDR1 is LNHDA and CDR2 SQIVND (reference sequence). CDR3 nucleotides: TGTGCCAGTAGTCCGGACAGGGGGGTTAATTCACCCCTCCACTTT. It yields the protein CASSPDRGVNSPLHF.

The chain is built from TRBV11-3 and TRBJ2-4, with a weak D call TRBD1 (5 bases). Germline CDR1 reads SGHNT; CDR2 reads YENEEA. V shed 3 bases and J shed 2 bases, with 14 bases lying between them. This CDR3 is built from 16 residues. The CDR3 DNA sequence: TGTGCCAGCAGCTTGGGCCAGGGCGATTCCAAAAACATTCAGTACTTC. This sequence encodes CASSLGQGDSKNIQYF.

This clone was recorded once. The chain uses TRBV7-2 and TRBJ2-1; 9 nucleotides match TRBD1. The V and J ends lost 5 bases and 7 bases, in that order; junction bases with no gene match: 12. CDR1 and CDR2 from the germline V gene are SGHTA and FQGNSA. The CDR3 extends over 16 amino acids. CDR3 nucleotides: TGTGCCAGCAGCCATACCGGGACAGGGTATAGAAATGAGCAGTTCTTC. It encodes CASSHTGTGYRNEQFF.

This chain uses TRBV9 with TRBJ1-2, with 7 bases that match TRBD1. Looked up from germline, CDR1 is SGDLS and CDR2 is YYNGEE. This CDR3 has 16 amino acids. V trimming: 4 bases; J trimming: 4 bases; junction bases outside the gene matches: 13. The CDR3 sequence: CASSPQGGRESYGYTF. Here the CDR3 DNA reads TGTGCCAGCAGCCCCCAAGGGGGCAGGGAAAGCTATGGCTACACCTTC.

The chain recombines TRBV28 with TRBJ1-5; unclear D gene. Germline V gene sequence: CDR1 MDHEN, CDR2 SYDVKM. The V end lost 8 bases, the J end lost 1 base, and 6 bases lay between the germline ends. CDR3 length equals 12 residues. CDR3 protein: CASLASNQPQHF. The CDR3 nucleotides are TGTGCCAGCTTAGCCAGCAATCAGCCCCAGCATTTT.

The V gene is TRBV2, the J gene TRBJ2-7; no clear D. CDR3 length equals 13 residues. Trimming removed 2 bases at V and 0 bases at J, with 5 bases between. Germline values: CDR1 SNHLY, CDR2 FYNNEI. The CDR3 protein is CASSEFLSYEQYF. In DNA, the CDR3 is TGTGCCAGCAGTGAATTTCTCTCCTACGAGCAGTACTTC.

The V call is TRBV30, the J call TRBJ2-3; a possible D gene is TRBD2 (5 bases). This CDR3 is built from 14 residues. V lost 1 base, J lost 2 bases, and 10 bases lay in between. Germline V gene data show CDR1 as GTSNPN and CDR2 as SVGIG (reference sequence). The CDR3 region is CAWSEGGPTDTQYF. Written as DNA, the CDR3 is TGTGCCTGGAGTGAAGGCGGGCCCACAGATACGCAGTATTTT.

The CDR3 region has the DNA TGTGCCAGCAGCTCGAGTATACTAGCACAGTACTTC. Its translation: CASSSSILAQYF. The chain joins TRBV7-9 to TRBJ2-7, with D perhaps TRBD2 (6 bases). The CDR3 sequence is 12 residues long. CDR1 is SEHNR and CDR2 is FQNEAQ in the germline V gene (reference sequence). Trimming pared 4 bases from V and 10 bases from J, leaving 14 bases between.

This chain joins TRBV5-1 and TRBJ2-5, with TRBD2 matching 9 bases. Trimming at V came to 0 bases and at J to 4 bases, leaving 1 base not matched to a gene. Germline loops: CDR1 SGHRS, CDR2 YFSETQ. The CDR3 has 14 amino acids. The CDR3 bases are TGCGCCAGCAGCTTGGGGACTAGCGTAGAGACCCAGTACTTC. Its translation is CASSLGTSVETQYF.

A single count supports this clone. The chain carries TRBV18 and TRBJ2-3, with a weak D call TRBD1 (5 bases). From germline, CDR1 is KGHSH and CDR2 LQKENI. The CDR3 extends over 14 amino acids. Trimming cost V 2 bases and J 1 base, with 7 bases left between them. The CDR3 reads CASSPIGGTDTQYF. In DNA, the CDR3 is TGTGCCAGCTCACCAATAGGGGGCACAGATACGCAGTATTTT.

This sequence joins TRBV5-4 and TRBJ2-7, with 9 positions matching TRBD1. Germline lookup yields CDR1 SGHNT and CDR2 YYREEE (reference sequence). Losses at the gene ends were 4 bases for V and 4 bases for J; bases not matched to a gene: 6. The CDR3 length is 14 residues. CDR3 sequence (DNA): TGTGCCAGCAGCGGCGGGACAGGGTCGTACGAGCAGTACTTC. Protein sequence: CASSGGTGSYEQYF. Drawing the rest from reference TRBV5-4 and TRBJ2-7, the complete variable domain is ETGVTQSPTHLIKTRGQQVTLRCSSQSGHNTVSWYQQALGQGPQFIFQYYREEENGRGNFPPRFSGLQFPNYSSELNVNALELDDSALYLCASSGGTGSYEQYFGPGTRLTVT.

The chain is built from TRBV18 and TRBJ2-1; D unclear. The germline CDR1 and CDR2 sequences are KGHSH and LQKENI. The CDR3 has 15 amino acids. Between the trimmed V and J ends, which lost 2 bases and 8 bases, there was a span of 16 bases. CDR3: CASSPTRPDFDEQFF. CDR3 DNA: TGTGCCAGCTCACCAACCAGGCCTGATTTCGATGAGCAGTTCTTC.

The CDR3 region has the DNA TGTGCCAGTAGGCTAGCGGGAGGTTACGAGCAGTACTTC. This codes for CASRLAGGYEQYF. The V and J genes are TRBV19 and TRBJ2-7; 11 bases match TRBD2. Germline CDR1 is LNHDA and CDR2 is SQIVND (reference sequence). CDR3 length: 13 residues. V gave up 6 bases and J gave up 4 bases; unmatched junction bases: 2.

The chain employs TRBV5-1 and TRBJ2-1, with 8 bases lining up with TRBD2. The germline V gene encodes CDR1 SGHRS and CDR2 YFSETQ. The length of the CDR3 is 15 residues. With V trimmed by 0 bases and J by 5 bases, 4 bases remained unmatched. The CDR3 sequence: CASSLGLAGHNEQFF. Here the CDR3 DNA reads TGCGCCAGCAGCTTGGGGCTAGCGGGTCACAATGAGCAGTTCTTC.

This chain uses TRBV5-1 with TRBJ2-7, with 8 bases matching TRBD2. The CDR3 length is 14 residues. CDR1 SGHRS and CDR2 YFSETQ come from the germline V gene. V gave up 4 bases and J gave up 6 bases; unmatched junction bases: 9. The CDR3 DNA follows: TGCGCCAGCAGCCTCGGGCACGGGAGGGGCGAGCAGTACTTC. Translated, it gives CASSLGHGRGEQYF.

V is TRBV5-1 and J is TRBJ2-7; TRBD1 matches at 11 bases. The CDR3 length is 13 residues. CDR1 is SGHRS and CDR2 is YFSETQ in the germline V gene. J lost 7 bases, V lost 2 bases, and 2 bases had no gene match. The CDR3 DNA reads TGCGCCAGCAGCTTAGGGACAGGGGGGGAGCAGTACTTC. Protein sequence: CASSLGTGGEQYF. Complete variable domain (other parts from reference TRBV5-1 and TRBJ2-7): KAGVTQTPRYLIKTRGQQVTLSCSPISGHRSVSWYQQTPGQGLQFLFEYFSETQRNKGNFPGRFSGRQFSNSRSEMNVSTLELGDSALYLCASSLGTGGEQYFGPGTRLTVT.

V gene TRBV4-2 combines with J gene TRBJ2-3; 9 nucleotides agree with TRBD1. The CDR3 extends over 16 amino acids. With V trimmed by 2 bases and J by 2 bases, 5 bases remained unmatched. The germline gives CDR1 LGHNA, CDR2 YNFKEQ. The CDR3 loop is CASSQTTGGFTDTQYF. Written as DNA, the CDR3 is TGTGCCAGCAGCCAAACGACAGGGGGGTTCACAGATACGCAGTATTTT.

The chain employs TRBV30 and TRBJ2-5, with 9 bases aligning to TRBD1. In germline, CDR1 is GTSNPN, CDR2 SVGIG (reference sequence). Trimming at V came to 4 bases and at J to 5 bases, leaving 8 bases not matched to a gene. CDR3 length equals 14 residues. CDR3 coding DNA: TGTGCCTGGACCCCACAGGGGGCGCAGGAGACCCAGTACTTC. It translates to CAWTPQGAQETQYF. The full variable domain, in which reference TRBV30 and TRBJ2-5 provide the parts outside the CDR3, is SQTIHQWPATLVQPVGSPLSLECTVEGTSNPNLYWYRQAAGRGLQLLFYSVGIGQISSEVPQNLSASRPQDRQFILSSKKLLLSDSGFYLCAWTPQGAQETQYFGPGTRLLVL.

This clone was observed once. V usage is TRBV18 and J usage is TRBJ2-1, with TRBD1 as a possible D gene (5 bases). CDR1 is KGHSH and CDR2 is LQKENI in the germline V gene. The CDR3 sequence is 13 residues long. V gave up 1 base and J gave up 5 bases, with 6 bases separating them. Written as DNA, the CDR3 is TGTGCCAGCTCACCACAGACAGACAATGAGCAGTTCTTC. It specifies CASSPQTDNEQFF.

V and J are TRBV7-2 and TRBJ1-1, with TRBD1 as a possible D gene (5 bases). Trimming took off 3 bases at V and 1 base at J, with 6 bases between the two ends. Per germline, CDR1 SGHTA and CDR2 FQGNSA. This CDR3 has 13 residues. The CDR3 sequence is CASSFTGNTEAFF. DNA of the CDR3: TGTGCCAGCAGCTTTACAGGGAACACTGAAGCTTTCTTT.

The chain is built from TRBV21-1 and TRBJ2-6; TRBD1 reflects the table's D call only, with no check against the DNA. TRBV21-1 is shown as a pseudogene. This CDR3 comprises 19 residues. The CDR3 region has the DNA TGTGCCAGCAGCAAATCACGGATAGGACAGAACTCTGGGGCCAACGTCCTGACTTTC. It is translated as CASSKSRIGQNSGANVLTF.

The count of this clone is one. This chain links TRBV9 with TRBJ2-1; TRBD2 agrees at 7 bases. The CDR3 is made up of 15 amino acids. The V and J ends lost 1 base and 3 bases, in that order; junction bases with no gene match: 4. Germline CDR1 and CDR2: SGDLS and YYNGEE. The CDR3 DNA is TGTGCCAGCAGCGTAAATAGCGGGTTCTACAATGAGCAGTTCTTC. Protein sequence: CASSVNSGFYNEQFF.